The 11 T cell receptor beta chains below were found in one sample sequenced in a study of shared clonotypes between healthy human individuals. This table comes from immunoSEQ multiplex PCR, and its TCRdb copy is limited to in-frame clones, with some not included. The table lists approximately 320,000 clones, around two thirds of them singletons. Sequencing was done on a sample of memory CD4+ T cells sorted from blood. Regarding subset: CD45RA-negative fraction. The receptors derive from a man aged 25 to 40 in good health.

CDR3 bases: TGTGCCTGGAGCATGGGCACCCCCATGGAGACCCAGTACTTC. Its protein is CAWSMGTPMETQYF. This chain connects TRBV30 to TRBJ2-5; D is uncertain. Trimming pared 3 bases from V and 5 bases from J, leaving 16 bases between. This CDR3 contains 14 residues. Germline values: CDR1 GTSNPN, CDR2 SVGIG (reference sequence).

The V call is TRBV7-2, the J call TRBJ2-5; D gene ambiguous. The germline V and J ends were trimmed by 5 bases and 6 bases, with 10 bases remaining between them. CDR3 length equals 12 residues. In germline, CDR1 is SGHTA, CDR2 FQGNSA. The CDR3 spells CASSQTAQTQYF. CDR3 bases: TGTGCCAGCAGCCAAACAGCTCAGACCCAGTACTTC.

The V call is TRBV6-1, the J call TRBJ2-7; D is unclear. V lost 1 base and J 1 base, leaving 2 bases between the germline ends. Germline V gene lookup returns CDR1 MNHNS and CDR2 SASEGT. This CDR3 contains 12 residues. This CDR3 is CASSEGSYEQYF. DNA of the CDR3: TGTGCCAGCAGTGAAGGGTCCTACGAGCAGTACTTC.

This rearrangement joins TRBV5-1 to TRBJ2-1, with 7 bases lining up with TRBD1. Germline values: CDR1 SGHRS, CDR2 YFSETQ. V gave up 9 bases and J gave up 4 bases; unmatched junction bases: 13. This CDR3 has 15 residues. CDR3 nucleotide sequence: TGCGCCACTGCAAGGGGGCAGAACAATTACAATGAGCAGTTCTTC. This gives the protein CATARGQNNYNEQFF.

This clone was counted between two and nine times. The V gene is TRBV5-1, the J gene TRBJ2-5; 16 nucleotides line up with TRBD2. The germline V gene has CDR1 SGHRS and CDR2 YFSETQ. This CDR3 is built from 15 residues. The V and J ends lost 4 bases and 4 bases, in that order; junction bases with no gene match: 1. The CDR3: CASSGTSGRVETQYF. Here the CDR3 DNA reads TGCGCCAGCAGCGGGACTAGCGGGAGGGTAGAGACCCAGTACTTC.

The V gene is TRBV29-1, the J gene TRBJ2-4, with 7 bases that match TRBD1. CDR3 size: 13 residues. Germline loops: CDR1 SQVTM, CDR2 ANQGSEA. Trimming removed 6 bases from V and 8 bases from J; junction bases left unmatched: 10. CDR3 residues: CSVIQGSGDIQYF. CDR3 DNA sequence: TGCAGCGTAATACAGGGGTCAGGGGACATTCAGTACTTC.

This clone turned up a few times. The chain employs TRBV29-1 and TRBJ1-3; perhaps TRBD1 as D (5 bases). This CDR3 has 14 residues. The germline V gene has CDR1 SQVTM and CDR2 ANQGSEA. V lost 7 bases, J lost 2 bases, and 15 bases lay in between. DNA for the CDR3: TGCAGCGCCAGAAATACGGGGGCTGGAAACACCATATATTTT. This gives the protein CSARNTGAGNTIYF.

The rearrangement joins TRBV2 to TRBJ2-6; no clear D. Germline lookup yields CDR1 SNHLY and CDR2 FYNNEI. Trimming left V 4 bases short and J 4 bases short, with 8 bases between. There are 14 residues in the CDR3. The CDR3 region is CASSGTSGANVLTF. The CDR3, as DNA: TGTGCCAGCAGTGGTACCTCCGGGGCCAACGTCCTGACTTTC.

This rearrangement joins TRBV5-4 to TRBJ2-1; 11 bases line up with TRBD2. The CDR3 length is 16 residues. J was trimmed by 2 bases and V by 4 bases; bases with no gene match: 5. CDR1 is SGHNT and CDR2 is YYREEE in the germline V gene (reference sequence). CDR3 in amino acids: CASSPGTSGAYNEQFF. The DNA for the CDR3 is TGTGCCAGCAGCCCGGGGACTAGCGGAGCCTACAATGAGCAGTTCTTC.

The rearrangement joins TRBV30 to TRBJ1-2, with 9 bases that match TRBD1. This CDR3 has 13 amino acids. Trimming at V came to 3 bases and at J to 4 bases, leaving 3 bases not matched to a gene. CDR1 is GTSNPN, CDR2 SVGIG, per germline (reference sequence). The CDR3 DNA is TGTGCCTGGAGCCCACAGGGGGCCTATGGCTACACCTTC. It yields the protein CAWSPQGAYGYTF.

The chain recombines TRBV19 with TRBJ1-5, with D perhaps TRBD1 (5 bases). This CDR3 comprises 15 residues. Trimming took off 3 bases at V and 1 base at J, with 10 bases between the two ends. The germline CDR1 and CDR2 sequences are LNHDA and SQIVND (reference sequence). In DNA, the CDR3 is TGTGCCAGTAGTATTGAGGGGCGAAGCAATCAGCCCCAGCATTTT. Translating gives CASSIEGRSNQPQHF.